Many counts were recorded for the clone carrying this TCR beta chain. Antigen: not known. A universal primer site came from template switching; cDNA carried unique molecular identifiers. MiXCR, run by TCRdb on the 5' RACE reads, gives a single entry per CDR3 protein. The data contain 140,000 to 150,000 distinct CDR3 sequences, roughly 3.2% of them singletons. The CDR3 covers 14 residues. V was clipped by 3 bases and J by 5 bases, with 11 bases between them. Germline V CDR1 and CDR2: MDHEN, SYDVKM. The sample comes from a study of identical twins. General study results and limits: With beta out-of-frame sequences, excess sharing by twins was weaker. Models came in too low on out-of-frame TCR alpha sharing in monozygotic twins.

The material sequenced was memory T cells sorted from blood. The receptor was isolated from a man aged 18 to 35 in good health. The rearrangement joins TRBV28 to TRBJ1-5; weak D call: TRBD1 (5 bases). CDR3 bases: TGTGCCAGCAGTTTGGCGGGGGACGATCAGCCCCAGCATTTT. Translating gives CASSLAGDDQPQHF. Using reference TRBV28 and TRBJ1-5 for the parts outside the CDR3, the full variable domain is DVKVTQSSRYLVKRTGEKVFLECVQDMDHENMFWYRQDPGLGLRLIYFSYDVKMKEKGDIPEGYSVSREKKERFSLILESASTNQTSMYLCASSLAGDDQPQHFGDGTRLSIL.